These 18 T cell receptor beta chains originate from one sample sequenced in a study of T cell responses to AZD1222 COVID-19 vaccine. Clones were read by immunoSEQ multiplex PCR, and TCRdb kept only the in-frame ones, dropping some. This sample has approximately 100,000 clones, with about 86% found just once. The sequences come from peripheral blood, collected on day 0 of AZD1222 vaccination. These receptors came from an adult in good health.

V and J are TRBV7-8 and TRBJ1-1; D is possibly TRBD1 (5 bases). Germline V gene lookup returns CDR1 SGHVS and CDR2 FQNEAQ. With 1 base removed from V and 4 bases from J, the gap between germline ends came to 16 bases. The CDR3 has 16 residues. The CDR3: CASSLGTFVGPTEAFF. CDR3 nucleotides: TGTGCCAGCAGCTTAGGGACATTCGTCGGGCCCACTGAAGCTTTCTTT.

V usage is TRBV5-5 and J usage is TRBJ1-4; D possibly corresponds to TRBD1 (5 bases). Trimming took 2 bases from V and 10 from J, leaving 9 bases between them. The CDR3 runs 12 residues. Looked up from germline, CDR1 is SGHKS and CDR2 is YYEKEE (reference sequence). CDR3 DNA: TGTGCCAGCAGCTTTTCGGGGGGAAAACTGTTTTTT. Its translation is CASSFSGGKLFF.

This chain links TRBV7-2 with TRBJ2-2; D remains unclear. Germline loops: CDR1 SGHTA, CDR2 FQGNSA. The germline V and J ends were trimmed by 4 bases and 6 bases, with 12 bases remaining between them. The CDR3 spans 14 residues. CDR3 in amino acids: CASSSSVRAGELFF. CDR3 DNA sequence: TGTGCCAGCAGCTCCAGCGTAAGGGCCGGGGAGCTGTTTTTT.

The chain couples TRBV7-2 to TRBJ1-5; D not certain. V lost 0 bases, J lost 5 bases, and 8 bases lay in between. Germline V gene sequence: CDR1 SGHTA, CDR2 FQGNSA. This CDR3 comprises 14 residues. Written as DNA, the CDR3 is TGTGCCAGCAGCTTAGCGCGGGGTGATCAGCCCCAGCATTTT. This sequence encodes CASSLARGDQPQHF.

Worth noting for this clone: At one end the junction does not follow the germline gene, possibly because of a read error. The chain couples TRBV19 to TRBJ2-1; 9 nucleotides align to TRBD1. The CDR3 covers 11 residues. Per germline, CDR1 LNHDA and CDR2 SQIVND (reference sequence). This chain's CDR3 is CASSRQGERFF. The DNA of the CDR3 is TGTGCCAGTAGTAGACAGGGGGAGCGGTTCTTC.

V gene TRBV6-2 or TRBV6-3 combines with J gene TRBJ2-2; 7 positions match TRBD1. The J segment lost 0 bases and the V segment lost 2 bases, leaving 9 bases of the junction unmatched. Germline lookup yields CDR1 MNHEY and CDR2 SVGEGT. The CDR3 loop spans 18 amino acids. The CDR3 DNA reads as TGTGCCAGCAGTTACGACCCTTTTGGGACAGCGAACACCGGGGAGCTGTTTTTT. Its protein product is CASSYDPFGTANTGELFF.

This chain connects TRBV7-2 to TRBJ1-1; possible D gene TRBD1, 5 bases. CDR1 and CDR2 from the germline V gene are SGHTA and FQGNSA. The CDR3 covers 14 residues. V lost 5 bases and J 0 bases, leaving 10 bases between the germline ends. The CDR3 DNA reads TGTGCCAGCAGCGGGGGGGGAGTGAACACTGAAGCTTTCTTT. This gives the protein CASSGGGVNTEAFF.

The rearrangement uses TRBV4-3 and TRBJ1-5; possible D gene TRBD1, 5 bases. The CDR3 spans 14 residues. Germline loops: CDR1 LGHNA, CDR2 YSLEER. Trimming pared 2 bases from V and 3 bases from J, leaving 8 bases between. The CDR3 coding sequence is TGCGCCAGCAGCCAAACCAGGGTCAATCAGCCCCAGCATTTT. This translates into CASSQTRVNQPQHF.

The chain carries TRBV19 and TRBJ2-7, with D perhaps matching TRBD1 (6 bases). This CDR3 contains 12 residues. Germline values: CDR1 LNHDA, CDR2 SQIVND (reference sequence). V gave up 5 bases and J gave up 3 bases, with 8 bases separating them. The CDR3 DNA follows: TGTGCCAGTAGTGTACAGGGCTACGAGCAGTACTTC. Translating gives CASSVQGYEQYF. The full variable domain, with the rest looked up from reference TRBV19 and TRBJ2-7, is DGGITQSPKYLFRKEGQNVTLSCEQNLNHDAMYWYRQDPGQGLRLIYYSQIVNDFQKGDIAEGYSVSREKKESFPLTVTSAQKNPTAFYLCASSVQGYEQYFGPGTRLTVT.

The table lists this clone with a few counts. The V gene is TRBV6-5, the J gene TRBJ2-2; tentatively, D is TRBD2 (7 bases). Germline CDR1 MNHEY, CDR2 SVGAGI. V was clipped by 7 bases and J by 2 bases, with 11 bases between them. The CDR3 spans 14 residues. This chain's CDR3 is CASTRGLNTGELFF. The CDR3 region has the DNA TGTGCCAGCACGCGGGGGCTTAACACCGGGGAGCTGTTTTTT.

The chain couples TRBV2 to TRBJ1-1; the D is unclear. V was trimmed by 4 bases and J by 4 bases, leaving 10 bases between them. Germline V CDR1 and CDR2: SNHLY, FYNNEI. The CDR3 sequence is 13 residues long. For the CDR3, the DNA is TGTGCCAGCAGTGGAGTTCGGGGCACTGAAGCTTTCTTT. This translates into CASSGVRGTEAFF.

The genes are TRBV7-9 and TRBJ1-2; D unclear. Looked up from germline, CDR1 is SEHNR and CDR2 is FQNEAQ (reference sequence). The CDR3 loop spans 13 amino acids. V gave up 0 bases and J gave up 4 bases, with 6 bases separating them. Here the CDR3 DNA reads TGTGCCAGCAGCTTAGCAGAGATCTATGGCTACACCTTC. It is translated as CASSLAEIYGYTF.

The chain is built from TRBV6-5 and TRBJ1-1; no clear D gene. Germline lookup yields CDR1 MNHEY and CDR2 SVGAGI. V was cut by 2 bases and J by 1 base, with 8 bases left in between. The CDR3 has 14 amino acids. CDR3 coding DNA: TGTGCCAGCAGTTACAGAATACCGAACACTGAAGCTTTCTTT. Translating it yields CASSYRIPNTEAFF.

V usage is TRBV5-3 and J usage is TRBJ1-5; D is ambiguous. TRBV5-3 is identified as an open reading frame with a role that is uncertain. This CDR3 contains 12 residues. V dropped 6 bases and J dropped 5 bases, with 9 bases sitting between them. Written as DNA, the CDR3 is TGTGCCAGAACCCCGCCCGATCAGCCCCAGCATTTT. Protein: CARTPPDQPQHF.

The chain has TRBV7-2 and TRBJ2-3; TRBD1 matches at 7 bases. The V segment lost 3 bases and the J segment 8 bases; nucleotides outside the gene matches: 5. Germline loops: CDR1 SGHTA, CDR2 FQGNSA. The CDR3 covers 13 residues. CDR3 nucleotides: TGTGCCAGCAGCTTCGGGACAGTAATTACGCAGTATTTT. Translation: CASSFGTVITQYF.

The chain links TRBV3-1 (or the pseudogene TRBV3-2) to TRBJ2-5; D not resolved. This CDR3 spans 18 amino acids. From germline, CDR1 is LGHDT and CDR2 YNNKEL (reference sequence). Trimming removed 1 base at V and 1 base at J, with 19 bases between. The CDR3 bases are TGTGCCAGCAGCCAAGTACAGCGTGGTATTGGGTTCCAAGAGACCCAGTACTTC. This sequence encodes CASSQVQRGIGFQETQYF.

CDR3 DNA sequence: TGTGCCAGCAGCTTGGAGCCGACAGGTAATCAGCCCCAGCATTTT. Its translation: CASSLEPTGNQPQHF. This chain uses TRBV5-5 with TRBJ1-5, with a tentative D call TRBD1 (6 bases). The ends were cut back, 0 bases at V and 4 bases at J, with 11 bases in the middle. Germline V CDR1 and CDR2: SGHKS, YYEKEE (reference sequence). This CDR3 region has 15 residues.

The chain combines TRBV6-5 with TRBJ2-1, with 7 bases fitting TRBD2. Germline V lookup: CDR1 MNHEY, CDR2 SVGAGI. This CDR3 region has 14 residues. J gave up 2 bases and V 6 bases, and 4 bases lay outside the gene matches. CDR3 sequence: CASRGRGAYNEQFF. CDR3 bases: TGTGCCAGCAGGGGACGGGGGGCCTACAATGAGCAGTTCTTC.